This TCR beta chain was recorded in a study of a mutant IDH1 vaccine in newly diagnosed glioma. On the study more broadly: Vaccines began 4-6 weeks after radiotherapy alone, or with temozolomide cycles.

Trimming pared 8 bases from V and 7 bases from J, leaving 18 bases between. Germline values: CDR1 MNHNY, CDR2 SVGAGI (reference sequence). This CDR3 is 13 amino acids long. About this clone itself: Its antigen is as yet unknown.

The assay was immunoSEQ multiplex PCR, and TCRdb's table has in-frame clones only and misses some. The sample has around 34,000 clones; roughly 80% are singletons. As for time point: week 23, last vaccination. Each vaccine dose was 300 ug of mutant IDH1 20-mer peptide, with topical imiquimod. The study, taken as a whole, reports: Vaccine-induced responses were seen in 85% to 95% of patients, spanning several MHC alleles.

The chain couples TRBV6-6 to TRBJ2-7, with D perhaps given as TRBD1 or TRBD2 (5 bases each). The material sequenced was PBMCs, taken from a glioma patient whose treatment included an IDH1 peptide vaccine. This TCR was recovered from a man aged 35-49 years with glioma. CDR3 region: CASRDRDVGEQYF. In nucleotides, the CDR3 is TGTGCCAGCCGGGACCGAGACGTGGGGGAGCAGTACTTC.